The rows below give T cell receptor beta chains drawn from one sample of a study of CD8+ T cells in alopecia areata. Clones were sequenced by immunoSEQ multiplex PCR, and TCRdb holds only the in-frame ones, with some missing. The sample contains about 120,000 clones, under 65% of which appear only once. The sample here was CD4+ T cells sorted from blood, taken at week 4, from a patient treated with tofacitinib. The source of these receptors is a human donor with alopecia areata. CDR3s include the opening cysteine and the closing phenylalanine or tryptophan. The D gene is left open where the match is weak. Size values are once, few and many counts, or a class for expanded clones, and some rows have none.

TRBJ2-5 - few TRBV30 CAWMAGSAQETQYF TGTGCCTGGATGGCCGGGAGCGCACAAGAGACCCAGTACTTC
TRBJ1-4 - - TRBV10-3 CAISDGSDSEKLFF TGTGCCATCAGCGACGGGAGCGACAGTGAAAAACTGTTTTTT
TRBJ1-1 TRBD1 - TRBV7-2 CASSSDRLTEAFF TGTGCCAGCAGCTCGGACAGGCTCACTGAAGCTTTCTTT
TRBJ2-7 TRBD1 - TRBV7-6 CASSYRTGYEQYF TGTGCCAGCAGCTACCGGACAGGCTACGAGCAGTACTTC
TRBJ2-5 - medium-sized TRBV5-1 CASSPGVVGQETQYF TGCGCCAGCAGCCCGGGAGTCGTGGGGCAAGAGACCCAGTACTTC
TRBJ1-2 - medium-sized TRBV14 CASSQERYRRHDGYTF TGTGCCAGCAGCCAAGAGAGGTACCGCCGCCACGATGGCTACACCTTC
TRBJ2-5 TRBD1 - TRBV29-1 CSVGGQGAQETQYF TGCAGCGTTGGGGGACAGGGGGCTCAAGAGACCCAGTACTTC
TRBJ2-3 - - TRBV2 CASIFSPWESDTQYF TGTGCCAGCATTTTTAGTCCTTGGGAGAGTGATACGCAGTATTTT
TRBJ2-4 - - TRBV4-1 CASSRRTANIQYF TGCGCCAGCAGCCGGAGAACAGCAAACATTCAGTACTTC
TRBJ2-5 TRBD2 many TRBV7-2 CASSSAVIGTSGRGRGTQYF TGTGCCAGCAGCTCAGCAGTAATTGGGACTAGCGGGAGGGGAAGAGGGACCCAGTACTTC
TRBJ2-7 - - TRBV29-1 CSVDLGYEQYF TGCAGCGTTGATTTAGGCTACGAGCAGTACTTC
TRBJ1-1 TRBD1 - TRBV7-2 CASSPKTGGLTEAFF TGTGCCAGCAGCCCTAAGACAGGGGGTCTAACTGAAGCTTTCTTT
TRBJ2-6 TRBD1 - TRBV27 CASSLGQGWANVLTF TGTGCCAGCAGTTTAGGACAGGGTTGGGCCAACGTCCTGACTTTC
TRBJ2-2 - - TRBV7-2 CASSFSRDTTNTGELFF TGTGCCAGCAGCTTTAGCCGGGACACTACGAACACCGGGGAGCTGTTTTTT
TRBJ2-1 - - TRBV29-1 CSAFNHNEQFF TGCAGCGCCTTCAATCACAATGAGCAGTTCTTC
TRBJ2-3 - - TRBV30 CAWGDTDTQYF TGTGCCTGGGGAGATACAGATACGCAGTATTTT
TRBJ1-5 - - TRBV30 CAWSVRGWGPQHF TGTGCCTGGAGTGTAAGGGGATGGGGGCCCCAGCATTTT
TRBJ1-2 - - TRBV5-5 CASSLERYGYTF TGTGCCAGCAGCTTGGAGAGATATGGCTACACCTTC
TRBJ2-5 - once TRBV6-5 CASSYSRGDQYF TGTGCCAGCAGTTACTCGAGGGGGGACCAGTACTTC
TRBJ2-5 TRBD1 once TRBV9 CASSEGQGGTQYF TGTGCCAGCAGCGAAGGACAGGGGGGGACCCAGTACTTC
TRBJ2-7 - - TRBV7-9 CASSLVEGSYEQYF TGTGCCAGCAGCTTAGTGGAGGGGAGCTACGAGCAGTACTTC
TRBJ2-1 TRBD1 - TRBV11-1 CASSVRDRDHEQFF TGTGCCAGCAGCGTCCGGGACAGGGACCATGAGCAGTTCTTC
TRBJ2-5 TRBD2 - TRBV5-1 CASRRGLAGIQETQYF TGCGCCAGCAGGAGGGGACTAGCGGGGATTCAAGAGACCCAGTACTTC
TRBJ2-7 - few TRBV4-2 CASSREIQGYEQYF TGTGCCAGCAGCCGAGAGATACAGGGCTACGAGCAGTACTTC
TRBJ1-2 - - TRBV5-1 CASSLAIVAEDGYTF TGCGCCAGCAGCTTGGCCATCGTGGCAGAGGATGGCTACACCTTC
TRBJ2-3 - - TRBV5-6 CASSQRRIEDTQYF TGTGCCAGCAGCCAGAGGAGGATTGAGGATACGCAGTATTTT
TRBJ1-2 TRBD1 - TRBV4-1 CASSPPGQNTYGYTF TGCGCCAGCAGCCCCCCGGGACAGAACACCTATGGCTACACCTTC
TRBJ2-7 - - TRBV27 CASSLTYEQYF TGTGCCAGCAGTCTTACCTACGAGCAGTACTTC
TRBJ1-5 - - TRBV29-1 CSVGPGRNQPQHF TGCAGCGTTGGCCCTGGACGGAATCAGCCCCAGCATTTT
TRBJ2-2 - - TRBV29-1 CSVYTMNTGELFF TGCAGCGTTTACACTATGAACACCGGGGAGCTGTTTTTT
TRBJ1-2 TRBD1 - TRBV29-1 CSVSGTGGAGYGYTF TGCAGCGTTTCCGGGACAGGGGGCGCCGGCTATGGCTACACCTTC
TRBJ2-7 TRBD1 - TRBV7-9 CASSLDTGTGVYEQYF TGTGCCAGCAGCTTAGATACCGGGACAGGGGTCTACGAGCAGTACTTC
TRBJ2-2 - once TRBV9 CASSVGTGSGELFF TGTGCCAGCAGCGTAGGTACAGGGTCCGGGGAGCTGTTTTTT
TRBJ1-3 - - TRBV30 CAWSLNSGNTIYF TGTGCCTGGAGCTTAAATTCTGGAAACACCATATATTTT
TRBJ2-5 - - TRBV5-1 CASSFGGQETQYF TGCGCCAGCAGCTTTGGGGGTCAAGAGACCCAGTACTTC
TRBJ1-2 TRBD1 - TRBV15 CATNQQGTAIPYGYTF TGTGCCACCAACCAGCAGGGGACAGCGATTCCCTATGGCTACACCTTC
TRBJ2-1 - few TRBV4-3 CASSQGLINEQFF TGCGCCAGCAGCCAAGGGCTAATCAATGAGCAGTTCTTC
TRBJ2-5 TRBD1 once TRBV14 CASSPGQGLETQYF TGTGCCAGCAGCCCGGGACAGGGCTTGGAGACCCAGTACTTC
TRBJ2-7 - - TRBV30 CAWSSGTPSVEYF TGTGCCTGGAGCTCCGGGACACCCTCCGTGGAGTACTTC
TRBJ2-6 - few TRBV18 CASSPVGSGANVLTF TGTGCCAGCTCACCAGTTGGCTCTGGGGCCAACGTCCTGACTTTC
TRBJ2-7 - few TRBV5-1 CASSFSYEQYF TGCGCCAGCAGCTTCTCCTACGAGCAGTACTTC
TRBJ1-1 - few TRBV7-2 CASSLEGNTEAFF TGTGCCAGCAGCTTAGAGGGAAACACTGAAGCTTTCTTT
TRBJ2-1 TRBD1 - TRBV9 CASSRADRVGHEQFF TGTGCCAGCAGTAGAGCGGACAGGGTAGGCCATGAGCAGTTCTTC
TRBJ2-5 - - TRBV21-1 CASSKGVSLQGNKETQYF TGTGCCAGCAGCAAAGGGGTGTCACTACAGGGAAATAAAGAGACCCAGTACTTC
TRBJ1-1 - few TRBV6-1 CASSWAATGTEAFF TGTGCCAGCAGCTGGGCGGCGACAGGCACTGAAGCTTTCTTT
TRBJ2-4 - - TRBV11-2 CASSLVMAKNIQYF TGTGCCAGCAGCTTGGTCATGGCCAAAAACATTCAGTACTTC
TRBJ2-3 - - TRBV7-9 CASNQQALDTQYF TGTGCCAGCAACCAACAGGCTCTAGATACGCAGTATTTT
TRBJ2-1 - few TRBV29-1 CSVVDTAIGQFF TGCAGCGTTGTCGATACCGCAATTGGGCAGTTCTTC
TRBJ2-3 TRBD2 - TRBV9 CASSQGTIPDTQYF TGTGCCAGCAGCCAAGGGACTATCCCAGATACGCAGTATTTT
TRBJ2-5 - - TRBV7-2 CASSYVRGRGETQYF TGTGCCAGCAGCTACGTCCGCGGCAGGGGAGAGACCCAGTACTTC
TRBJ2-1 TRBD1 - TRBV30 CAWRDNRGSYNEQFF TGTGCCTGGAGGGATAACAGGGGTTCCTACAATGAGCAGTTCTTC
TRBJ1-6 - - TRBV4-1 CASSQQVITSPLHF TGCGCCAGCAGCCAACAGGTTATAACTTCACCCCTCCACTTT